A selection of T cell receptor beta chains follows, all from one sample in a study of CD8+ T cells in alopecia areata. Assay used: immunoSEQ multiplex PCR; TCRdb lists only in-frame clones, some missing. Seen here are about 190,000 clones, 50% to 60% observed once, and the top ten hold about 0.65%. Sample: CD4+ T cells sorted from blood, taken at week 4, from a patient treated with tofacitinib. The receptors shown here come from a human donor with alopecia areata. CDR3s include the opening cysteine and the closing phenylalanine or tryptophan. The D gene is left open where the match is weak. The size field is filled for only some rows; it gives once, few, many or a size class.

v_call	j_call	clone_size	d_call	cdr3_aa	cdr3_nt
TRBV7-2	TRBJ2-1	NA	NA	CASSRQATSYNEQFF	TGTGCCAGCAGCCGACAGGCCACCTCCTACAATGAGCAGTTCTTC
TRBV27	TRBJ2-6	NA	TRBD2	CASSRTAGTSGLHNSGANVLTF	TGTGCCAGCAGTCGCACCGCAGGGACTAGCGGGCTCCACAACTCTGGGGCCAACGTCCTGACTTTC
TRBV7-6	TRBJ1-5	NA	NA	CASSLDRGQPQHF	TGTGCCAGCAGCTTGGATCGGGGTCAGCCCCAGCATTTT
TRBV28	TRBJ1-5	NA	NA	CASSFTQGRQPQHF	TGTGCCAGCAGTTTTACCCAGGGGCGTCAGCCCCAGCATTTT
TRBV28	TRBJ2-1	NA	TRBD2	CASNGGRSEQFF	TGTGCCAGCAACGGCGGGAGGAGTGAGCAGTTCTTC
TRBV30	TRBJ2-7	NA	NA	CAWSKVGYEQYF	TGTGCCTGGAGTAAGGTAGGGTACGAGCAGTACTTC
TRBV10-3	TRBJ1-5	NA	NA	CAISEPGYSNQPQHF	TGTGCCATCAGTGAGCCCGGTTATAGCAATCAGCCCCAGCATTTT
TRBV20-1	TRBJ2-5	NA	TRBD1	CSARTGGEYF	TGCAGTGCCAGGACAGGGGGGGAGTACTTC
TRBV19	TRBJ2-7	once	NA	CASSIQQGVGEQYF	TGTGCCAGTAGTATACAACAGGGAGTTGGCGAGCAGTACTTC
TRBV7-3	TRBJ1-1	few	NA	CASSPDVNTEAFF	TGTGCCAGCAGCCCCGACGTGAACACTGAAGCTTTCTTT
TRBV9	TRBJ2-3	NA	TRBD2	CASSASGPTDTQYF	TGTGCCAGCAGTGCTAGCGGGCCCACAGATACGCAGTATTTT
TRBV4-1	TRBJ2-1	NA	TRBD2	CASSSRTSGRAAYNEQFF	TGCGCCAGCAGCTCAAGGACTAGCGGGAGGGCCGCCTACAATGAGCAGTTCTTC
TRBV10-3	TRBJ2-7	NA	NA	CAISESPRNEQYF	TGTGCCATCAGCGAGTCCCCGCGGAACGAGCAGTACTTC
TRBV7-9	TRBJ1-1	few	NA	CASSTRRSSEAFF	TGTGCCAGCAGCACACGACGGAGCAGCGAAGCTTTCTTT
TRBV6-1	TRBJ1-5	NA	NA	CASSEVPSSGQPQHF	TGTGCCAGCAGTGAAGTGCCTTCGAGTGGCCAGCCCCAGCATTTT
TRBV29-1	TRBJ1-2	NA	NA	CSVNRRTNYGYTF	TGCAGCGTTAACCGACGCACTAACTATGGCTACACCTTC
TRBV29-1	TRBJ1-5	NA	NA	CSVLTGAGQPQHF	TGCAGCGTTCTGACAGGCGCTGGACAGCCCCAGCATTTT
TRBV7-2	TRBJ2-7	NA	TRBD2	CASSLTGLVYEQYF	TGTGCCAGCAGCTTAACCGGACTAGTCTACGAGCAGTACTTC
TRBV4-2	TRBJ1-1	NA	NA	CASSQVERAGRTEAFF	TGTGCCAGCAGCCAAGTTGAAAGGGCAGGGCGGACTGAAGCTTTCTTT
TRBV6-1	TRBJ2-6	NA	NA	CASSEWVRGNSGANVLTF	TGTGCCAGCAGTGAATGGGTCAGGGGAAACTCTGGGGCCAACGTCCTGACTTTC
TRBV6-1	TRBJ1-2	NA	NA	CASSTVTGYTF	TGTGCCAGCAGCACAGTGACGGGCTACACCTTC
TRBV5-4	TRBJ2-1	few	TRBD2	CASSPTSGIHNEQFF	TGTGCCAGCAGCCCTACTAGCGGGATCCACAATGAGCAGTTCTTC